A selection of T cell receptor beta chains follows, all from one sample in a study of vaccination and CD4 T cells after COVID-19. TCRdb re-called the PCR reads with MiXCR, one entry per CDR3 protein. The sample has about 20,000 distinct CDR3 sequences, 25% to 30% seen once; the top ten hold approximately 15%. Their cognate antigens are unknown. The sequenced sample was cultured CD4+ T cells from blood. The receptors were gathered from a human donor with COVID-19. Both conserved end residues are part of each CDR3. Fields, in order: V gene, D gene, J gene, CDR3 protein. A D gene is named only where the DNA matches it firmly.

TRBV12-1	.	TRBJ1-4	CASSGIRVANEKLFF
TRBV19	TRBD1	TRBJ1-1	CASSIRGQVLRTEAFF
TRBV4-1	.	TRBJ2-3	CASSQTRGTDTQYF
TRBV2	.	TRBJ1-2	CASTTENYGYTF
TRBV19	.	TRBJ1-2	CASSPLDRVLGGYTF
TRBV25-1	TRBD1	TRBJ2-3	CASSEYGTGDSDTQYF
TRBV4-3	TRBD2	TRBJ2-2	CASSPDPSSGGTGELFF
TRBV20-1	TRBD2	TRBJ2-1	CSAKTSGGSSYNEQFF
TRBV4-2	.	TRBJ2-3	CASSQVSPRTDTQYF
TRBV20-1	TRBD1	TRBJ1-6	CSARRLTGGGNSPLHF
TRBV6-1	TRBD1	TRBJ1-1	CASTGQGPGGNTEAFF
TRBV5-1	.	TRBJ2-2	CASSQTTRTGELFF
TRBV28	.	TRBJ2-5	CASSPQRLPLETQYF
TRBV7-2	.	TRBJ2-2	CASSSRSRTGELFF
TRBV12-3/TRBV12-4	TRBD2	TRBJ2-7	CASSLTGGNYEQYF
TRBV24-1	.	TRBJ2-1	CATAPDTSHSNEQFF
TRBV5-1	TRBD2	TRBJ2-3	CASSLTSGGFYRYF
TRBV6-4	.	TRBJ2-4	CASSEGENIQYF
TRBV14	.	TRBJ1-1	CASTQIGGSLNTEAFF
TRBV12-3/TRBV12-4	.	TRBJ1-5	CASSPSKGPNQPQHF
TRBV7-2	.	TRBJ2-3	CASSQVQAENTDTQYF
TRBV5-4	.	TRBJ2-3	CASSLEGPTDTQYF
TRBV27	.	TRBJ2-7	CASRFGSPSSEQYF
TRBV19	TRBD2	TRBJ2-3	CASSGAAGGFTDTQYF
TRBV6-1	.	TRBJ2-1	CASRGRGRLEQFF
TRBV6-1	.	TRBJ1-2	CASRRGRGTNYGYTF
TRBV19	.	TRBJ1-6	CASSNRGGQGTYF
TRBV7-6	TRBD1	TRBJ2-2	CASSAHRGEELFF
TRBV20-1	.	TRBJ2-5	CSASVTGTQETQYF
TRBV12-3/TRBV12-4	.	TRBJ1-5	CASSQTENQPQHF
TRBV7-9	TRBD1	TRBJ1-1	CASSPRQGLNTEAFF
TRBV28	.	TRBJ1-2	CASSLNPRYGYTF
TRBV7-2	TRBD1	TRBJ1-3	CASSSRQGLVGNTIYF
TRBV7-2	.	TRBJ2-1	CASSLAGRGTYNEQFF
TRBV2	TRBD2	TRBJ2-3	CASSNGGENTDTQYF